The sequence of this T cell receptor beta chain was determined in a study of spatial heterogeneity in lung cancer. General study points: Ubiquitous expanded tumor TCRs appeared in blood more at resection than follow-up.

TCRdb re-analysed the 5' RACE reads in MiXCR, keeping a single row per CDR3 protein. The table records more than 60,000 distinct CDR3 sequences, 6.3% of them present only once. This clonotype was observed many times. No antigen is known for it. The time point: sample taken at primary tumor resection. The TCR was taken from a female donor with early-stage non-small cell lung cancer. The sequencing here drew on PBMCs, taken at surgery.

CDR3 nucleotide sequence: TGTGCCAGCTCACCTGCGTCCCCGGACAAGCCCCAGCATTTT. Amino acid sequence: CASSPASPDKPQHF. This chain connects TRBV18 to TRBJ1-5, with a tentative D call TRBD1 (5 bases). This CDR3 has 14 residues. Trimming pared 3 bases from V and 8 bases from J, leaving 14 bases between. Per the germline V gene, CDR1 is KGHSH and CDR2 is LQKENI.